The next 8 T cell receptor beta chains were all read from a single sample in a study of blood T cell repertoires in COVID-19. Sequencing used immunoSEQ multiplex PCR; TCRdb keeps in-frame clones, though not all of them. Among 96,000 or so clones listed, over 90% were seen once. The material sequenced was peripheral blood. The receptors derive from a man aged 55-75 years with acute or convalescent COVID-19.

In its sample, this clone was seen a few times. This chain connects TRBV2 to TRBJ2-3, with D maybe TRBD2 (5 bases). V was clipped by 5 bases and J by 2 bases, with 11 bases between them. This CDR3 comprises 14 residues. The germline V gene encodes CDR1 SNHLY and CDR2 FYNNEI. CDR3 sequence reads: CASSSGVLTDTQYF. Written as DNA, the CDR3 is TGTGCCAGCAGTAGCGGAGTGCTCACAGATACGCAGTATTTT.

This rearrangement joins TRBV3-1 (or the pseudogene TRBV3-2) to TRBJ1-1, with TRBD1 matching over 9 bases. V was pared by 4 bases and J by 1 base, with 4 bases of the junction left unmatched. Germline V gives CDR1 LGHDT, CDR2 YNNKEL (reference sequence). The CDR3 covers 15 residues. CDR3: CASSPRDRANTEAFF. CDR3 bases: TGTGCCAGCAGCCCCCGGGACAGGGCGAACACTGAAGCTTTCTTT.

The J gene is TRBJ1-2, the V gene TRBV30, with 9 bases matching TRBD1. Germline CDR1 reads GTSNPN; CDR2 reads SVGIG (reference sequence). There are 13 residues in the CDR3. Losses at the gene ends were 3 bases for V and 8 bases for J; bases not matched to a gene: 7. Here the CDR3 DNA reads TGTGCCTGGAGGGGGGACAGGGTTGAGGGCTACACCTTC. It specifies CAWRGDRVEGYTF. Supplemented by reference TRBV30 and TRBJ1-2, the full variable domain reads SQTIHQWPATLVQPVGSPLSLECTVEGTSNPNLYWYRQAAGRGLQLLFYSVGIGQISSEVPQNLSASRPQDRQFILSSKKLLLSDSGFYLCAWRGDRVEGYTFGSGTRLTVV.

The V call is TRBV19, the J call TRBJ2-2, with 8 bases that match TRBD1. J gave up 2 bases and V 3 bases, and 2 bases lay outside the gene matches. CDR3 size: 15 residues. Germline CDR1 and CDR2: LNHDA and SQIVND (reference sequence). CDR3 protein: CASSIGQGNTGELFF. Written as DNA, the CDR3 is TGTGCCAGTAGTATCGGACAGGGTAACACCGGGGAGCTGTTTTTT. The variable domain in full, with the rest retrieved from reference TRBV19 and TRBJ2-2, is DGGITQSPKYLFRKEGQNVTLSCEQNLNHDAMYWYRQDPGQGLRLIYYSQIVNDFQKGDIAEGYSVSREKKESFPLTVTSAQKNPTAFYLCASSIGQGNTGELFFGEGSRLTVL.

The J gene is TRBJ2-5, the V gene TRBV27; TRBD2 aligns across 9 bases. This CDR3 has 15 residues. After removal of 2 bases from V and 3 bases from J, the junction contained 4 bases not matched to a gene. Per the germline V gene, CDR1 is MNHEY and CDR2 is SMNVEV (reference sequence). CDR3 DNA sequence: TGTGCCAGCAGTTTAATAGCGGGAGAGGAAGAGACCCAGTACTTC. Residues: CASSLIAGEEETQYF.

The genes are TRBV10-3 and TRBJ2-2; 7 bases match TRBD1. Germline CDR1 reads ENHRY; CDR2 reads SYGVKD. The CDR3 runs to 13 residues. Losses at the gene ends were 7 bases for V and 5 bases for J; bases not matched to a gene: 4. For the CDR3, the DNA is TGTGCCATCAACCCGACAGGGACCGGGGAGCTGTTTTTT. This sequence encodes CAINPTGTGELFF.

This chain links TRBV6-2 or TRBV6-3 with TRBJ1-6, with 8 bases lining up with TRBD1. The J segment lost 2 bases and the V segment lost 6 bases, leaving 18 bases of the junction unmatched. This CDR3 is 20 amino acids long. CDR1 is MNHEY, CDR2 SVGEGT, per germline. The CDR3 loop reads CASSSKPDRVRIAYNSPLHF. CDR3 coding DNA: TGTGCCAGCAGCTCAAAGCCGGACAGGGTCCGCATCGCCTATAATTCACCCCTCCACTTT.

This clone showed up just once. The chain combines TRBV6-1 with TRBJ2-4; 8 bases are a match to TRBD1. This CDR3 region has 16 residues. CDR1 is MNHNS and CDR2 is SASEGT in the germline V gene. With V trimmed by 4 bases and J by 7 bases, 12 bases remained unmatched. The chain's CDR3 is CASSAQDRVHGNIQYF. The CDR3 DNA is TGTGCCAGCAGTGCCCAGGACAGGGTGCACGGGAACATTCAGTACTTC.